The TCR beta chain under discussion was sequenced for a study of OX40 agonist ivuxolimab in advanced cancers. At the level of the study: Partial responses were seen in three patients, one with hepatocellular carcinoma and two with cutaneous melanoma.

Trimming took 4 bases from V and 2 from J, leaving 15 bases between them. The germline gives CDR1 SNHLY, CDR2 FYNNEI. The CDR3 extends over 15 amino acids. This clone was picked up one time. Its specificity is unknown. Study results and limitations: Nonresponders, in some cases, also had low normalized T-cell clonal expansion.

Blood draws occurred at baseline, cycle 4 day 1, and cycle 7 day 1. Assay: immunoSEQ multiplex PCR; the TCRdb copy retains only in-frame clones and omits some. This table has approximately 70,000 clones, approximately 80% appearing once. The material was CD4+ or CD8+ T cells sorted from blood, obtained in a trial of the OX40 agonist ivuxolimab. The chain carries TRBV2 and TRBJ2-7; D is uncertain. The clonotype comes from an adult with an advanced solid tumor such as melanoma, head and neck, liver or kidney cancer. The CDR3 bases are TGTGCCAGCAGTGGGGGTATGAGTCTAACCTACGAGCAGTACTTC. Its protein is CASSGGMSLTYEQYF. The complete variable domain, with remaining parts taken from reference TRBV2 and TRBJ2-7, reads EPEVTQTPSHQVTQMGQEVILRCVPISNHLYFYWYRQILGQKVEFLVSFYNNEISEKSEIFDDQFSVERPDGSNFTLKIRSTKLEDSAMYFCASSGGMSLTYEQYFGPGTRLTVT.